A selection of T cell receptor beta chains follows, all from one sample in a study of blood T cell repertoires in COVID-19. Assay used: immunoSEQ multiplex PCR; TCRdb lists only in-frame clones, some missing. The table lists about 45,000 clones, roughly nine tenths of them singletons. The sequenced sample consisted of peripheral blood. Source of these receptors: a human donor in a cohort sampled during active COVID-19. Both conserved end residues are part of each CDR3. D genes are given only for firm matches. Not every row has a clone size; where given, it reads once, few, many or a size class.

TRBD1 TRBJ1-2 TRBV19 . TGTGCCAGTAGTTCTGGACAGGGGGCGGGAGGCTACACCTTC CASSSGQGAGGYTF
. TRBJ1-3 TRBV4-2 once TGTGCCAGCAGCCAAGATCACTCCTCAATGGGAAACACCATATATTTT CASSQDHSSMGNTIYF
. TRBJ1-2 TRBV19 . TGTGCCAGTAGTTCTCCTGACCACTATGGGGGCTACACCTTC CASSSPDHYGGYTF
. TRBJ1-2 TRBV10-3 . TGTGCCATCAGTGAGCCTGGACAGACCAACTATGGCTACACCTTC CAISEPGQTNYGYTF
. TRBJ1-3 TRBV7-8 . TGTGCCAGCAGCTCAGGGTCCTCTGGAAACACCATATATTTT CASSSGSSGNTIYF
. TRBJ1-2 TRBV4-2 few TGTGCCAGCAGAAAGGGGAACAGGGAGAGTATCTATGGCTACACCTTC CASRKGNRESIYGYTF
. TRBJ1-4 TRBV6-1 . TGTGCCAGCAGTGAATATACAGTGAATGAAAAACTGTTTTTT CASSEYTVNEKLFF
TRBD1 TRBJ2-5 TRBV18 once TGTGCCAGCTCACCGGGACAGGGAAGCGAGACCCAGTACTTC CASSPGQGSETQYF
. TRBJ1-3 TRBV19 . TGTGCCAGTAGTTCACAGGTGCTCTCTGGAAACACCATATATTTT CASSSQVLSGNTIYF
. TRBJ1-2 TRBV19 . TGTGCCAGCCGAGGGGGGGGAACGTATGGCTACACCTTC CASRGGGTYGYTF
. TRBJ2-7 TRBV27 . TGTGCCAGCAGTTTAGGCCCCTTAAACAGGGCTCCCGACGAGCAGTACTTC CASSLGPLNRAPDEQYF
. TRBJ2-7 TRBV24-1 . TGTGCCACCAGTGACGGCTACGAGCAGTACTTC CATSDGYEQYF
. TRBJ2-7 TRBV7-9 few TGTGCCAGCAGCTTAGGTCTGGCAGGGGTCAACGAGCAGTACTTC CASSLGLAGVNEQYF
. TRBJ1-1 TRBV27 . TGTGCCAGCAGTTCAAAACCCAGTTCCATGGCTTTCTTT CASSSKPSSMAFF
TRBD1 TRBJ1-1 TRBV5-1 . TGCGCCAGCAGCACAGGCGGGACAGGGGGGAACACTGAAGCTTTCTTT CASSTGGTGGNTEAFF
. TRBJ1-2 TRBV11-2 . TGTGCCAGCACCCCGAGAAGGGGCCTCGACCAGTATGGCTACACCTTC CASTPRRGLDQYGYTF
TRBD1 TRBJ1-3 TRBV3-1/TRBV3-2 . TGTGCCAGCAGCCCAGGGGGCTCCATATACTTTGGCATATATTTT CASSPGGSIYFGIYF
TRBD1 TRBJ1-3 TRBV6-5 . TGTGCCAGCAGACTCGACAGGGATGGAAACACCATATATTTT CASRLDRDGNTIYF
. TRBJ2-1 TRBV5-1 . TGCGCCAGCAGCTTGGTCAGTTACAATGAGCAGTTCTTC CASSLVSYNEQFF
. TRBJ1-2 TRBV27 . TGTGCCAGCAGTTTATCTGGGGGGATTAACTATGGCTACACCTTC CASSLSGGINYGYTF
TRBD1 TRBJ1-4 TRBV20-1 . TGCGGGACAGGGAAAAAAAAACTGTTTTTT CGTGKKKLFF
. TRBJ1-1 TRBV6-6 . TGTGCCAGCACCTTGGACAACACGGGTGGGTATGCTTTCTTT CASTLDNTGGYAFF
TRBD2 TRBJ2-7 TRBV6-1 . TGTGCCAGCAGTGAACCGGGACTAGCGGAATACGAGCAGTACTTC CASSEPGLAEYEQYF
. TRBJ1-5 TRBV6-6 once TGTGCCAGCAGGTTAGGAGTCTATAGCAATCAGCCCCAGCATTTT CASRLGVYSNQPQHF
. TRBJ1-5 TRBV6-6 few TGTGCCAGCAGTTACTCCGGGGGTAGCAATCAGCCCCAGCATTTT CASSYSGGSNQPQHF
. TRBJ1-2 TRBV6-5 . TGTGCCAGCAGTACTACCACGTTGGGCTACACCTTC CASSTTTLGYTF
. TRBJ1-1 TRBV5-6 . TGTGCCAGCAGCCGGGGACACGACCCCGTCGGACTGAACACTGAAGCTTTCTTT CASSRGHDPVGLNTEAFF
. TRBJ1-2 TRBV9 once TGTGCCAGCAGCGCGCGGCCGACGGGGGGACATGACTATGGCTACACCTTC CASSARPTGGHDYGYTF
TRBD1 TRBJ1-5 TRBV2 . TGTGCCAGCCGGGACAGAGTTAGTCAGCCCCAGCATTTT CASRDRVSQPQHF
. TRBJ2-6 TRBV27 . TGTGCCAGCAGTTTCGGAGGGCCCGGTAGGGCCAACGTCCTGACTTTC CASSFGGPGRANVLTF
. TRBJ2-1 TRBV25-1 . TGTGCCAGCAGTGAGCTTGGACAAACGGGCGATGAGCAGTTCTTC CASSELGQTGDEQFF